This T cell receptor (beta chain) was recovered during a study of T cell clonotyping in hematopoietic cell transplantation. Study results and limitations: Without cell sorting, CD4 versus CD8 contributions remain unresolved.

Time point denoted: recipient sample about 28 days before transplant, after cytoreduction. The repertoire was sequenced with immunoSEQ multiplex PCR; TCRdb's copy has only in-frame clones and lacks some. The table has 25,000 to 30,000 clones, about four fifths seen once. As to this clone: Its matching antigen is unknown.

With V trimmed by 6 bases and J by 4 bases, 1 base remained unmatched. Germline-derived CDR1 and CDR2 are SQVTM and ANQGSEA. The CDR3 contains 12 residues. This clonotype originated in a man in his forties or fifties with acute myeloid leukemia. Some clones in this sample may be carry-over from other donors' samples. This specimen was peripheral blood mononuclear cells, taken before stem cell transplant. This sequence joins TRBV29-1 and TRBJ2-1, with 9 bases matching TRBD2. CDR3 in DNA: TGCAGCGTGACTAGCGGTTACAATGAGCAGTTCTTC. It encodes CSVTSGYNEQFF.